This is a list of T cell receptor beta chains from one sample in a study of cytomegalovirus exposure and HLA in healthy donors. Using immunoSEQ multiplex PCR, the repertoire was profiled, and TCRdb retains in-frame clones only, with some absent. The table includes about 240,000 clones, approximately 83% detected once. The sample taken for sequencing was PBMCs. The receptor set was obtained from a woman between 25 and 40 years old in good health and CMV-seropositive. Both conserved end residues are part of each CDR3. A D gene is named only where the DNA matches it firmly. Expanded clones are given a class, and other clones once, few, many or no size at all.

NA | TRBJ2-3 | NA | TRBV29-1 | TGCAGCCTCTTGCAGGGCGCGGGGAGGGATACGCAGTATTTT | CSLLQGAGRDTQYF
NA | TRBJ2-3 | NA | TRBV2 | TGTGCCAGCGATTTAGGACAGTACACAGATACGCAGTATTTT | CASDLGQYTDTQYF
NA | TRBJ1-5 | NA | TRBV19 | TGTGCCAGTATTCTTTCAGGAGGGGCTGGTCAGCCCCAGCATTTT | CASILSGGAGQPQHF
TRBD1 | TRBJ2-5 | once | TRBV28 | TGTGCCAGCAGTTTCCAAAGGGGGCACGGGGAGACCCAGTACTTC | CASSFQRGHGETQYF
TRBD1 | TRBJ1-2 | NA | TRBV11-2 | TGTGCCAGCAGCTCGAGACAGGGAGACTATGGCTACACCTTC | CASSSRQGDYGYTF
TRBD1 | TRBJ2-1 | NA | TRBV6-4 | TGTGCCAGCAGTAGGACAGGGGGATCCTACAATGAGCAGTTCTTC | CASSRTGGSYNEQFF
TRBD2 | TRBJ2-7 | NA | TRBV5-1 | TGCGCCAGCAGCCTTTCTCTAGCGGGAGGAGCCTACGAGCAGTACTTC | CASSLSLAGGAYEQYF
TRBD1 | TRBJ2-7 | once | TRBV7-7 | TGTGCCAGCAGCCCAGGTTCGGGACAGGGTCCCAGCGAGCAGTACTTC | CASSPGSGQGPSEQYF
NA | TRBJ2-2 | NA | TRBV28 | TGTGCCAGCAGTTTTTCCACGAACGGGGGTAGGGCGAACACCGGGGAGCTGTTTTTT | CASSFSTNGGRANTGELFF
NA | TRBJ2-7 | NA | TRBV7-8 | TGTGCCAGCAGCCCTGGGCAGGGAAGCCCCTACGAGCAGTACTTC | CASSPGQGSPYEQYF
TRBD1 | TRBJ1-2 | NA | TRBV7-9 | TGTGCCAGCAGCCTTGGACAGGGATCTAACTATGGCTACACCTTC | CASSLGQGSNYGYTF
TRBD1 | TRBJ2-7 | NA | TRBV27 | TGTGCCAGCAGTTTATTATCCGGGACAGTCCCCTACGAGCAGTACTTC | CASSLLSGTVPYEQYF
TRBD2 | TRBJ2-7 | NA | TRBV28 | TGTGCCAGCAGTTTCGACAGGGCACTAGCGGGACTCCGGGATGAGCAGTACTTC | CASSFDRALAGLRDEQYF
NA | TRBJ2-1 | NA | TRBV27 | TGTGCCAGCAGTTTAAGCGGGCCTTTTTCCTACAATGAGCAGTTCTTC | CASSLSGPFSYNEQFF
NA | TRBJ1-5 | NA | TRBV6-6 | TGTGCTCTTTCACCGGGGTTCAATCAGCCCCAGCATTTT | CALSPGFNQPQHF
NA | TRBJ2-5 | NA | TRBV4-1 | TGCGCCAGCAGCGAGATTACCCGTGGGACCCAGTACTTC | CASSEITRGTQYF
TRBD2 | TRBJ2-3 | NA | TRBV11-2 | TGTGCCAGCAGCCGGACTAGCGGGCGAGATACGCAGTATTTT | CASSRTSGRDTQYF
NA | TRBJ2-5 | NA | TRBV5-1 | TGCGCCAGCAGCCCAGGGATTCAAGAGACCCAGTACTTC | CASSPGIQETQYF
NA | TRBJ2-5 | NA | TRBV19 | TGTGCCAGTAGTGCGGGACGGAAGATCGAGACCCAGTACTTC | CASSAGRKIETQYF
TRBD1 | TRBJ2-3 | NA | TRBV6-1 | TGTGCCAGCAGTGACCTCCAGGGGGGCACAGATACGCAGTATTTT | CASSDLQGGTDTQYF
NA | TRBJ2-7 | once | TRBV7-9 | TGTGCCAGCAGCTTCGGGGGGCTAGCCTACGAGCAGTACTTC | CASSFGGLAYEQYF
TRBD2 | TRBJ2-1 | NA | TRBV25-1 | TGTGCCAGCAGCCAGGGGACTAGCGGGAGGGATGAGCAGTTCTTC | CASSQGTSGRDEQFF
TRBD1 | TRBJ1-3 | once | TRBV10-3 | TGTGCCATCAGAGGACAGGCGTCTGGAAACACCATATATTTT | CAIRGQASGNTIYF
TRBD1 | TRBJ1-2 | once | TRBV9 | TGTGCCAGCAGCGTCGGGACAGAGTATGGCTACACCTTC | CASSVGTEYGYTF
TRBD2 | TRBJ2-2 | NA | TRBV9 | TGTGCCAGCAGCGTGGGGGGGTCCTACTCCACCGGGGAGCTGTTTTTT | CASSVGGSYSTGELFF
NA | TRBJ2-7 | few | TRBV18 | TGTGCCAGCTCACCTCCTAGCGCCTACGAGCAGTACTTC | CASSPPSAYEQYF
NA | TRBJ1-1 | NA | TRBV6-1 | TGTGCCAGCAGGGTCCAGGGGATGGCTGAAGCTTTCTTT | CASRVQGMAEAFF